This T cell receptor beta chain was identified during a study of monozygotic twins with inflammatory bowel disease. Study results and caveats: Differing T cell subtypes remained indistinguishable. Between concordant and discordant twins, repertoire similarity failed to differ, a result that limited power may explain.

TCRdb re-called the 5' RACE reads and gives one entry per CDR3 protein, without DNA. This listing includes over 150,000 distinct CDR3 sequences. CDR1 is MNHEY, CDR2 SMNVEV, per germline (reference sequence). The CDR3 length is 16 residues. Worth noting for this clonotype: Its target is unknown.

The sample consisted of blood. This clonotype was sampled from a human donor with ulcerative colitis or Crohn's disease, or a healthy co-twin of an affected twin (not recorded which). This chain connects TRBV27 to TRBJ1-1. The chain's CDR3 is CASSLGLGQLNTEAFF.